This T cell receptor beta chain was captured by sequencing in a study of T cell changes during pregnancy in multiple sclerosis. Clones were read by immunoSEQ multiplex PCR, and TCRdb kept only the in-frame ones, dropping some. The sample holds 70,000 to 85,000 clones; just over 90% are singletons and the top ten take roughly 1.4%. V was trimmed by 0 bases and J by 10 bases, leaving 11 bases between them. The CDR3 is made up of 14 amino acids. Germline values: CDR1 SGDLS, CDR2 YYNGEE. The material sequenced was peripheral blood, taken before pregnancy. The TCR sequence derives from a female donor with multiple sclerosis, enrolled in a pregnancy study. The V call is TRBV9, the J call TRBJ1-6; unclear D gene. The CDR3 DNA reads as TGTGCCAGCAGCGTAGACTCCGGGAAATCACCCCTCCACTTT. Protein product: CASSVDSGKSPLHF.